The following is a T cell receptor beta chain sequence with its context. The V gene's germline CDR1 is SGHRS and CDR2 YFSETQ. V lost 2 bases and J 4 bases, leaving 14 bases between the germline ends. This CDR3 is built from 15 residues. TCRdb re-called the 5' RACE reads with MiXCR, one entry per CDR3 protein. The repertoire has about 62,000 distinct CDR3 sequences, roughly 30% of them found once; the top ten carry around 2.5%. The TCR sequence derives from a female donor with breast cancer. The chain couples TRBV5-1 to TRBJ2-3; D is unclear. Sequencing was carried out using tumor-infiltrating naive CD4+ T cells sorted from the breast tumor. The subset was: naive CD4+ T cells, CD4+CD45RA+CD25-. CDR3 coding DNA: TGCGCCAGCAGCTTACGTAGTATGAAGGCAGATACGCAGTATTTT. Translating it yields CASSLRSMKADTQYF.